This T cell receptor (beta chain) was recorded in a study of T cell repertoires in cytomegalovirus infection. Study background: It can be stated that public TCR beta signatures indicated CMV infection as well as a matching HLA type. General study points: Across the ex vivo response, the dominant clonotypes were HLA-C-restricted CMV-specific TCR beta clonotypes.

This CDR3 is built from 16 residues. Per germline, CDR1 MNHNS and CDR2 SASEGT. The V segment lost 5 bases and the J segment 4 bases; nucleotides outside the gene matches: 7. The sample holds many counts of this clonotype. What it recognizes is unknown. TCRdb recomputed calls from the reads with MiXCR, one row per CDR3 protein. Among under 350,000 distinct CDR3 sequences listed, over 7.5% were seen once. The receptor's source is a human donor in good health (CMV status not recorded). Some clones in this sample may be carry-over from other donors' samples. Sequencing input: PBMCs. The chain combines TRBV6-1 with TRBJ2-1, with 11 bases aligning to TRBD2. The CDR3 reads CASSLTSGGPYNEQFF. CDR3 DNA: TGTGCCAGCAGTCTCACTAGCGGGGGCCCTTACAATGAGCAGTTCTTC.